This TCR beta chain was observed in a study of blood T cell repertoires in COVID-19. Study details: The origin of the acute and convalescent COVID-19 samples was the United States, Italy and Spain.

The CDR3 has 16 amino acids. Per the germline V gene, CDR1 is KGHSH and CDR2 is LQKENI. With 0 bases clipped from V and 7 bases from J, the junction kept 7 bases outside the gene matches. As originally analysed: Amplifying reference gene primers gave estimates of nucleated cell counts. Sequencing was performed with immunoSEQ multiplex PCR; in TCRdb, only in-frame clones are kept and a portion is missing. V and J calls and clone size are those listed in that table; D and trimming were worked out from the DNA. The sample lists approximately 99,000 clones, 75% to 85% occurring once. The chain links TRBV18 to TRBJ2-3, with 10 bases matching TRBD1. This TCR derives from a woman over 75 with active or convalescent COVID-19. Material for sequencing was peripheral blood. This chain's CDR3 is CASSPPVRTGGHTQYF. In nucleotides, the CDR3 is TGTGCCAGCTCACCACCCGTAAGGACAGGGGGTCATACGCAGTATTTT. Drawing the rest from reference TRBV18 and TRBJ2-3, the complete variable domain is NAGVMQNPRHLVRRRGQEARLRCSPMKGHSHVYWYRQLPEEGLKFMVYLQKENIIDESGMPKERFSAEFPKEGPSILRIQQVVRGDSAAYFCASSPPVRTGGHTQYFGPGTRLTVL.